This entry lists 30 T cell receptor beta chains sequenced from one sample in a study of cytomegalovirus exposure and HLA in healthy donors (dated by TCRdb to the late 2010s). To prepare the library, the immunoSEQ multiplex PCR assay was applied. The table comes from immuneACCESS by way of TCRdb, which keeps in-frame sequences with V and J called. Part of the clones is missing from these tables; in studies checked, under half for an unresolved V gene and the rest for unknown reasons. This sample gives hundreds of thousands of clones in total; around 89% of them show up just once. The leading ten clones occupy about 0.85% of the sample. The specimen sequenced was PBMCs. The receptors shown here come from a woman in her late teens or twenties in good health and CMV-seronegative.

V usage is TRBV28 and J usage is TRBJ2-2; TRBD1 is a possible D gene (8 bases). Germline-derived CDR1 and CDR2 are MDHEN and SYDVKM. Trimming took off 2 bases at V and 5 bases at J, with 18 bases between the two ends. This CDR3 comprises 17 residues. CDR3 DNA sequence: TGTGCCAGCAGTTTACAGGGGGCGGGGGCCGGTACCGGGGAGCTGTTTTTT. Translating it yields CASSLQGAGAGTGELFF.

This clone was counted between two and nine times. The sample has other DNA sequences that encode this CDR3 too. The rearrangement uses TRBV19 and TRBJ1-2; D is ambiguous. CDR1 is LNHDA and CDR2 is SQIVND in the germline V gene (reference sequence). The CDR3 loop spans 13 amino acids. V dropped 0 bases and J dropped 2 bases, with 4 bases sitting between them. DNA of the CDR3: TGTGCCAGTAGTATAGATCGGAACTATGGCTACACCTTC. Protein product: CASSIDRNYGYTF.

The CDR3 coding sequence is TGTGCCAGCAGTTCCCTGACAGGATACCAGCCCCAGCATTTT. This codes for CASSSLTGYQPQHF. The rearrangement links TRBV27 to TRBJ1-5, with D perhaps matching TRBD1 (6 bases). This CDR3 spans 14 amino acids. Trimming removed 4 bases from V and 7 bases from J, with 14 bases in between. The germline V gene has CDR1 MNHEY and CDR2 SMNVEV (reference sequence).

CDR3 bases: TGTGCCACCAGCAGCCTAGTTAGTGAGCAGTTCTTC. Translation gives CATSSLVSEQFF. V and J are TRBV15 and TRBJ2-1; D gene uncertain. Germline CDR1 is LNHNV and CDR2 is YYDKDF (reference sequence). V lost 3 bases and J 9 bases, leaving 9 bases between the germline ends. The CDR3 runs to 12 residues.

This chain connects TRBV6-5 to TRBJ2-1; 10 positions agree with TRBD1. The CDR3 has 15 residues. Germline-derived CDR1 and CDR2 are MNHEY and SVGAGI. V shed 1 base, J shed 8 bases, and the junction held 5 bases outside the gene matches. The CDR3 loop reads CASSYWDRGKYEQFF. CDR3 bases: TGTGCCAGCAGTTACTGGGACAGGGGAAAGTATGAGCAGTTCTTC.

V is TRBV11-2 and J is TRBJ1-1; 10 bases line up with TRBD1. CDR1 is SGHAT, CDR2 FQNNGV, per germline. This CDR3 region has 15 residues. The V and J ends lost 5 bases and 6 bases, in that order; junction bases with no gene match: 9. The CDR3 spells CASSLDGTGVAEAFF. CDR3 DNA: TGTGCCAGCAGCCTCGATGGGACAGGGGTCGCTGAAGCTTTCTTT.

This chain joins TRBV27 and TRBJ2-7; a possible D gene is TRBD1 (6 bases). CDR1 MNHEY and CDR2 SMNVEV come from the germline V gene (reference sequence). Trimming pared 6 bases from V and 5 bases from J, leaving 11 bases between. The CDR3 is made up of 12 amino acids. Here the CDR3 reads CASRQGVDEQYF. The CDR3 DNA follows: TGTGCCAGCAGACAGGGTGTGGACGAGCAGTACTTC.

DNA for the CDR3: TGTGCCTGGAAGCCGGGCGGAGGGAGCTACGAGCAGTACTTC. Amino acids: CAWKPGGGSYEQYF. The chain recombines TRBV30 with TRBJ2-7, with D perhaps matching TRBD2 (6 bases). The CDR3 totals 14 residues. In germline, CDR1 is GTSNPN, CDR2 SVGIG (reference sequence). V lost 4 bases, J lost 3 bases, and 16 bases lay in between. The full variable domain, with the rest looked up from reference TRBV30 and TRBJ2-7, is SQTIHQWPATLVQPVGSPLSLECTVEGTSNPNLYWYRQAAGRGLQLLFYSVGIGQISSEVPQNLSASRPQDRQFILSSKKLLLSDSGFYLCAWKPGGGSYEQYFGPGTRLTVT.

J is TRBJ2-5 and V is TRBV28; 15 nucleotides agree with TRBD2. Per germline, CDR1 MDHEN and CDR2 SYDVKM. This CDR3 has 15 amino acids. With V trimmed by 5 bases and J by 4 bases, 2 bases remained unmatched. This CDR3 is CASSRTSGRGETQYF. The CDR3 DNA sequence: TGTGCCAGCAGTCGGACTAGCGGGAGGGGAGAGACCCAGTACTTC.

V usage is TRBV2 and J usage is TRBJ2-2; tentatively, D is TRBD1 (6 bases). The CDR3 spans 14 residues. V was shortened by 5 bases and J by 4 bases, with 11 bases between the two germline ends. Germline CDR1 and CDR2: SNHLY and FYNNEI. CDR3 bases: TGTGCCAGCAGTTCCCAGGGGACCACCGGGGAGCTGTTTTTT. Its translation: CASSSQGTTGELFF.

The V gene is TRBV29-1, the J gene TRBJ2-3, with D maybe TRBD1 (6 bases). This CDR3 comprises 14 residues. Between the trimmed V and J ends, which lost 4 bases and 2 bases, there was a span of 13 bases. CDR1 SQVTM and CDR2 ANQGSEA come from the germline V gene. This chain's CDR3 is CSVGGPSNTDTQYF. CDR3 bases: TGCAGCGTTGGGGGGCCGTCGAACACAGATACGCAGTATTTT.

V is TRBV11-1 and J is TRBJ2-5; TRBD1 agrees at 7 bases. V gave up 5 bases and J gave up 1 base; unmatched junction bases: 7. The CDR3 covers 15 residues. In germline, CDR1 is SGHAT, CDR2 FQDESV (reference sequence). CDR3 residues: CASSPLRDSQETQYF. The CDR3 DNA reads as TGTGCCAGCAGCCCACTCCGGGACAGCCAAGAGACCCAGTACTTC.

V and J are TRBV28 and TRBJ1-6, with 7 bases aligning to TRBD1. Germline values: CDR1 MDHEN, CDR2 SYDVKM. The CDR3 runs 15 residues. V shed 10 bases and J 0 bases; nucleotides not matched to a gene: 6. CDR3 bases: TGTGCCACCCTAGGGGGCAGCTCCTATAATTCACCCCTCCACTTT. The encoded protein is CATLGGSSYNSPLHF.

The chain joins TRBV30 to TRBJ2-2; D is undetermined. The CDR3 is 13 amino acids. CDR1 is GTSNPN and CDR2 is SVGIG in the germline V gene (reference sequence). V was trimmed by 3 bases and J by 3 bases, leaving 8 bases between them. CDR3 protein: CAWRRGHTGELFF. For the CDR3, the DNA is TGTGCCTGGAGGCGAGGTCACACCGGGGAGCTGTTTTTT.

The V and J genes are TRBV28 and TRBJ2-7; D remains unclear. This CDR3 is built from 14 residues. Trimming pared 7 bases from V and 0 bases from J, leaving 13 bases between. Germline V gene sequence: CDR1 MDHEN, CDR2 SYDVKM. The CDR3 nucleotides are TGTGCCAGCACGGCGGTAGCAATCTCCTACGAGCAGTACTTC. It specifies CASTAVAISYEQYF.

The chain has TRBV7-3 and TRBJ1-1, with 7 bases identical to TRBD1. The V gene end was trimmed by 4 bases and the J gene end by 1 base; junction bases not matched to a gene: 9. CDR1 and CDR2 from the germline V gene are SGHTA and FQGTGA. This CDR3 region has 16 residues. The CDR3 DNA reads TGTGCCAGCAGCTCAGACGAGGGGGCATCGAACACTGAAGCTTTCTTT. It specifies CASSSDEGASNTEAFF.

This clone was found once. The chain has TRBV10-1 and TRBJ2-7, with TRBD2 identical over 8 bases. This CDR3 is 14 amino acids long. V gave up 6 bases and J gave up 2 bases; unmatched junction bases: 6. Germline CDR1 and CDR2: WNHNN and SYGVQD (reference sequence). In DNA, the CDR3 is TGCGCCAGCAGCCTTACTAGCGGACCCTACGAGCAGTACTTC. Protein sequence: CASSLTSGPYEQYF.

The DNA of the CDR3 is TGTGCCAGCGGACGACAGGGGATGGGGGGTGGCTACACCTTC. This codes for CASGRQGMGGGYTF. J is TRBJ1-2 and V is TRBV25-1; TRBD1 matches 8 bases. Germline V gene data show CDR1 as MGHDK and CDR2 as SYGVNS. With V trimmed by 8 bases and J by 7 bases, 12 bases remained unmatched. The CDR3 has 14 amino acids.

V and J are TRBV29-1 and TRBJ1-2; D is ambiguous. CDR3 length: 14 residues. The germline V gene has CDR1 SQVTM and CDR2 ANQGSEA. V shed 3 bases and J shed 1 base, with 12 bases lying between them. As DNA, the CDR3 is TGCAGCGTTGATACTTATCGGGATAACTATGGCTACACCTTC. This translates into CSVDTYRDNYGYTF.

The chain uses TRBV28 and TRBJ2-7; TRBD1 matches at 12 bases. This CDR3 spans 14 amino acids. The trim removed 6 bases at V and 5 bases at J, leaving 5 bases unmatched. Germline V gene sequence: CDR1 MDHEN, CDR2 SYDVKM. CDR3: CASSPGTGGDEQYF. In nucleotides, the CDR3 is TGTGCCAGCAGCCCCGGGACAGGGGGCGACGAGCAGTACTTC.

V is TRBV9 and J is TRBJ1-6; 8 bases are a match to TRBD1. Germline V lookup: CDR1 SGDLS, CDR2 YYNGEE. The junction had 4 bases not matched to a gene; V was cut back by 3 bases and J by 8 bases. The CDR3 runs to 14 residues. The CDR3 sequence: CASSADRGHSPLHF. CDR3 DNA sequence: TGTGCCAGCAGCGCCGACAGGGGCCATTCACCCCTCCACTTT. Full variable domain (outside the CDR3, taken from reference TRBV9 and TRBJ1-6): DSGVTQTPKHLITATGQRVTLRCSPRSGDLSVYWYQQSLDQGLQFLIQYYNGEERAKGNILERFSAQQFPDLHSELNLSSLELGDSALYFCASSADRGHSPLHFGNGTRLTVT.

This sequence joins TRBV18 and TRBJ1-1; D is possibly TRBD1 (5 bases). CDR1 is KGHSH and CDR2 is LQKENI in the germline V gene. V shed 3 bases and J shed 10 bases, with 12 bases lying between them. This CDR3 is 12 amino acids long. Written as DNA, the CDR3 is TGTGCCAGCTCACCGGGGGGAAAGTCAGCTTTCTTT. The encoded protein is CASSPGGKSAFF.

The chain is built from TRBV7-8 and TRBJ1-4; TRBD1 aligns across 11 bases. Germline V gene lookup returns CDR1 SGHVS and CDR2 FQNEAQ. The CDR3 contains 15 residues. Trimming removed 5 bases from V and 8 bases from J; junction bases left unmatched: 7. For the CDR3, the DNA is TGTGCCAGCAGCACCCGGACAGGGGGCTTGGAAAAACTGTTTTTT. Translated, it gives CASSTRTGGLEKLFF.

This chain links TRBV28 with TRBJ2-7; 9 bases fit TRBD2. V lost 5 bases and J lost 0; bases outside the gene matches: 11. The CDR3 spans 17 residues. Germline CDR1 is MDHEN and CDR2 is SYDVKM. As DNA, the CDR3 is TGTGCCAGCAGTCCGGGACTAGCCTCCATTCTCTCCTACGAGCAGTACTTC. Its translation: CASSPGLASILSYEQYF.

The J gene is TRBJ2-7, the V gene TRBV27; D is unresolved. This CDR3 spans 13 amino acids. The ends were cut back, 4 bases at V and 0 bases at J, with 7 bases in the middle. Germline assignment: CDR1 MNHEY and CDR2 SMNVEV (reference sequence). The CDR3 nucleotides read TGTGCCAGCAGTTCAACAATCTCCTACGAGCAGTACTTC. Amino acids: CASSSTISYEQYF.

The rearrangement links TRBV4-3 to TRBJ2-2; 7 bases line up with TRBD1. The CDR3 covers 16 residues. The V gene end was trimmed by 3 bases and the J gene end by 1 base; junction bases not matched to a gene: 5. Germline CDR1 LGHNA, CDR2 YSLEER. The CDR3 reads CASSQPGTENTGELFF. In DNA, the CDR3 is TGCGCCAGCAGCCAGCCCGGGACAGAGAACACCGGGGAGCTGTTTTTT.

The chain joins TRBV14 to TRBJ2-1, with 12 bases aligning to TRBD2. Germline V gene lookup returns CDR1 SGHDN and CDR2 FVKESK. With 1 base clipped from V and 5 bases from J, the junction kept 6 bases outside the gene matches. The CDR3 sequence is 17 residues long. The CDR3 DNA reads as TGTGCCAGCAGCCAAGGACTAGCGGGAGCAAGGAACAATGAGCAGTTCTTC. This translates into CASSQGLAGARNNEQFF.

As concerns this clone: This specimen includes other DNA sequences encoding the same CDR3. CDR3 in amino acids: CASSLRGYYGYTF. CDR3 bases: TGTGCCAGCAGTTTACGGGGGTACTATGGCTACACCTTC. The chain combines TRBV28 with TRBJ1-2, with a tentative D call TRBD1 (5 bases). The V and J ends lost 2 bases and 3 bases respectively, with 7 bases between them. CDR1 is MDHEN, CDR2 SYDVKM, per germline. This CDR3 region has 13 residues.

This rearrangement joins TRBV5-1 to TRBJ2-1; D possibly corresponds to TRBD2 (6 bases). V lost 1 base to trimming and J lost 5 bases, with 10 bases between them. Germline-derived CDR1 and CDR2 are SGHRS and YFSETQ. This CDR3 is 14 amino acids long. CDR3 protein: CASSLYGRDNEQFF. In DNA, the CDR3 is TGCGCCAGCAGCTTGTACGGGAGAGACAATGAGCAGTTCTTC.

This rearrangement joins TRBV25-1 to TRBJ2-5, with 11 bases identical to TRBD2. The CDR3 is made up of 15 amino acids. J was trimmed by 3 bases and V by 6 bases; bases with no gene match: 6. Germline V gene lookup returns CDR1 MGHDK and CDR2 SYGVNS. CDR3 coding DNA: TGTGCCAGCAGCCGACTAGCGGGATTGGAAGAGACCCAGTACTTC. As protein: CASSRLAGLEETQYF. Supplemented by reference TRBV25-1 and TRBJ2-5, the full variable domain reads EADIYQTPRYLVIGTGKKITLECSQTMGHDKMYWYQQDPGMELHLIHYSYGVNSTEKGDLSSESTVSRIRTEHFPLTLESARPSHTSQYLCASSRLAGLEETQYFGPGTRLLVL.